The 32 T cell receptor beta chains presented below share a single source sample, sequenced in a study of CD8 T cells in Susac syndrome. With random hexamers, reverse transcription was performed on roughly 0.5 to 1 ug of RNA. Each CDR3 protein gets one entry after TCRdb re-called the immunoSEQ multiplex PCR reads with MiXCR. The sample holds about 180,000 distinct CDR3 sequences; around 94% are singletons and the top ten take 0.085% to 0.1%. Sequencing used CD4+ T cells from PBMCs. The source of these receptors is a human donor with Susac syndrome.

The chain joins TRBV23-1 to TRBJ1-4; D is perhaps TRBD1 (6 bases). Being an ORF, TRBV23-1 has a function that is uncertain. The CDR3 runs to 15 residues. V lost 8 bases and J 8 bases, leaving 21 bases between the germline ends. The DNA of the CDR3 is TGCGCCAGCCCGGGGTTAGGGAGGGGGTGGGAAAAACTGTTTTTT. Its translation: CASPGLGRGWEKLFF.

The V call is TRBV28, the J call TRBJ2-4; D is possibly TRBD2 (6 bases). This CDR3 comprises 14 residues. Trimming shortened V by 6 bases and J by 6 bases, and 15 bases separated the two germline ends. Per the germline V gene, CDR1 is MDHEN and CDR2 is SYDVKM. CDR3 bases: TGTGCCAGCAGCGCGGTCGGACTACCAAACATTCAGTACTTC. This codes for CASSAVGLPNIQYF.

The V call is TRBV20-1, the J call TRBJ2-1; D uncertain. The V gene's germline CDR1 is DFQATT and CDR2 SNEGSKA (reference sequence). Trimming left V 3 bases short and J 5 bases short, with 11 bases between. This CDR3 is 13 amino acids long. CDR3 region: CSASATDDNEQFF. The DNA for the CDR3 is TGCAGTGCTAGCGCGACTGACGACAATGAGCAGTTCTTC.

The chain couples TRBV7-9 to TRBJ1-6; a weak D match, TRBD1 (6 bases). V lost 2 bases and J 9 bases, leaving 11 bases between the germline ends. Germline-derived CDR1 and CDR2 are SEHNR and FQNEAQ (reference sequence). The CDR3 sequence is 14 residues long. The CDR3 DNA follows: TGTGCCAGCAGCTTAAACAGGGAGGTTTCACCCCTCCACTTT. It translates to CASSLNREVSPLHF.

With regard to this clonotype: The junction departs from germline at one end; a sequencing error may be responsible. The rearrangement uses TRBV6-5 and TRBJ1-2; D unclear. The CDR3 contains 15 residues. Looked up from germline, CDR1 is MNHEY and CDR2 is SVGAGI. The DNA of the CDR3 is TGTGCCAGCAGGTTGGACGCCCAAGCTAACCATGGCTACACCTTC. Translation: CASRLDAQANHGYTF.

V and J are TRBV6-5 and TRBJ2-1, with 7 positions matching TRBD2. From germline, CDR1 is MNHEY and CDR2 SVGAGI. The V and J ends lost 0 bases and 0 bases, in that order; junction bases with no gene match: 5. The CDR3 runs 17 residues. The CDR3 DNA sequence: TGTGCCAGCAGTTACTCGAAGGGCGGGAGCTCCTACAATGAGCAGTTCTTC. Translated, it gives CASSYSKGGSSYNEQFF.

The chain combines TRBV25-1 with TRBJ2-1; TRBD2 aligns across 7 bases. V dropped 5 bases and J dropped 8; count of bases not matched to a gene: 6. CDR1 is MGHDK, CDR2 SYGVNS, per germline. This CDR3 is 13 amino acids long. CDR3 nucleotides: TGTGCCAGCAGTAGGGACTACTGGGATGAGCAGTTCTTC. This translates into CASSRDYWDEQFF. The full variable domain, its missing parts supplied by reference TRBV25-1 and TRBJ2-1, is EADIYQTPRYLVIGTGKKITLECSQTMGHDKMYWYQQDPGMELHLIHYSYGVNSTEKGDLSSESTVSRIRTEHFPLTLESARPSHTSQYLCASSRDYWDEQFFGPGTRLTVL.

CDR3 loop: CSARSPREISDTQYF. CDR3 nucleotides: TGCAGTGCTAGGTCTCCGCGGGAGATTTCAGATACGCAGTATTTT. The rearrangement links TRBV20-1 to TRBJ2-3; TRBD2 matches at 7 bases. J gave up 4 bases and V 3 bases, and 10 bases lay outside the gene matches. In germline, CDR1 is DFQATT, CDR2 SNEGSKA (reference sequence). CDR3 length: 15 amino acids.

This clonotype was detected only once. This sequence joins TRBV7-2 and TRBJ2-1; TRBD2 matches at 9 bases. Germline CDR1 SGHTA, CDR2 FQGNSA. The CDR3 sequence is 15 residues long. Germline trimming cut 5 bases from V and 1 base from J; bases unmatched to any gene: 3. CDR3 coding DNA: TGTGCCAGCAGCAACAGCGGGGGGTCCTACAATGAGCAGTTCTTC. This sequence encodes CASSNSGGSYNEQFF. Together with reference TRBV7-2 and TRBJ2-1, the CDR3 gives the full variable domain: GAGVSQSPSNKVTEKGKDVELRCDPISGHTALYWYRQSLGQGLEFLIYFQGNSAPDKSGLPSDRFSAERTGGSVSTLTIQRTQQEDSAVYLCASSNSGGSYNEQFFGPGTRLTVL.

The chain carries TRBV5-1 and TRBJ2-3; D is possibly TRBD1 (5 bases). Germline CDR1 SGHRS, CDR2 YFSETQ. V gave up 2 bases and J gave up 3 bases, with 13 bases separating them. The length of the CDR3 is 15 residues. CDR3 sequence (DNA): TGCGCCAGCAGCTTAGACAGACCTGGGACAGATACGCAGTATTTT. Encoded protein: CASSLDRPGTDTQYF. The full variable domain, completed using reference TRBV5-1 and TRBJ2-3, is KAGVTQTPRYLIKTRGQQVTLSCSPISGHRSVSWYQQTPGQGLQFLFEYFSETQRNKGNFPGRFSGRQFSNSRSEMNVSTLELGDSALYLCASSLDRPGTDTQYFGPGTRLTVL.

This clonotype was detected only a few times. The chain employs TRBV30 and TRBJ1-1; D might be TRBD1 (5 bases). The CDR3 consists of 13 residues. CDR1 GTSNPN and CDR2 SVGIG come from the germline V gene (reference sequence). Trimming removed 0 bases at V and 1 base at J, with 6 bases between. The CDR3 loop reads CAWSVGPNTEAFF. CDR3 sequence (DNA): TGTGCCTGGAGTGTGGGACCGAACACTGAAGCTTTCTTT.

The CDR3 nucleotides are TGTGCCAGCAGCTTTGGGGGACTAGCGGAGGGAGGGACCCAGTACTTC. Amino acid sequence: CASSFGGLAEGGTQYF. V is TRBV7-2 and J is TRBJ2-5; 11 bases agree with TRBD2. The CDR3 loop spans 16 amino acids. J gave up 7 bases and V 3 bases, and 10 bases lay outside the gene matches. From germline, CDR1 is SGHTA and CDR2 FQGNSA.

This clonotype was recorded only once. The chain uses TRBV3-1 and TRBJ2-5; 8 bases map to TRBD2. V lost 10 bases to trimming and J lost 7 bases; unmatched junction nucleotides: 20. The CDR3 sequence is 16 residues long. Germline V gene sequence: CDR1 LGHDT, CDR2 YNNKEL (reference sequence). Here the CDR3 DNA reads TGTGCCACCCTACCGATGGCAGCGGGGGAGTTGGGGACCCAGTACTTC. Residues: CATLPMAAGELGTQYF.

CDR3 sequence (DNA): TGCAGCGTTGACGCAGGGGGGGCAGGCGAGCAGTACTTC. Protein product: CSVDAGGAGEQYF. This chain links TRBV29-1 with TRBJ2-7; D may correspond to TRBD1 or TRBD2 (7 bases each). CDR1 and CDR2 (germline): SQVTM, ANQGSEA. Trimming shortened V by 3 bases and J by 6 bases, and 15 bases separated the two germline ends. This CDR3 has 13 residues.

This chain uses TRBV6-5 with TRBJ2-1, with TRBD1 as a possible D gene (6 bases). Trimming removed 3 bases at V and 1 base at J, with 19 bases between. The CDR3 is 18 residues long. Germline CDR1 reads MNHEY; CDR2 reads SVGAGI. CDR3 coding DNA: TGTGCCAGCAGTTATGGTCCCGGATCGACAGGATCCTACAATGAGCAGTTCTTC. Translation gives CASSYGPGSTGSYNEQFF.

This chain connects TRBV20-1 to TRBJ2-5; possible D gene TRBD1, 6 bases. The germline V gene encodes CDR1 DFQATT and CDR2 SNEGSKA (reference sequence). CDR3 length: 13 residues. V lost 6 bases to trimming and J lost 5 bases, with 16 bases between them. The CDR3 DNA is TGCAGTGCCATAACAGGGATCTCGGAGACCCAGTACTTC. Amino acids: CSAITGISETQYF.

V is TRBV5-1 and J is TRBJ1-5; a weak D match, TRBD1 (5 bases). This CDR3 comprises 15 residues. V lost 1 base and J 1 base, leaving 9 bases between the germline ends. The V gene's germline CDR1 is SGHRS and CDR2 YFSETQ. The CDR3 region has the DNA TGCGCCAGCAGCTTGAGGGCAGGGAGCAATCAGCCCCAGCATTTT. Its translation is CASSLRAGSNQPQHF.

The V and J genes are TRBV6-2 or TRBV6-3 and TRBJ2-1; no clear D. The CDR3 length is 12 residues. Trimming took 6 bases from V and 11 from J, leaving 14 bases between them. The V gene's germline CDR1 is MNHEY and CDR2 SVGEGT. CDR3: CASSLLAGQQFF. DNA of the CDR3: TGTGCCAGCAGCCTACTGGCCGGACAGCAGTTCTTC.

The chain uses TRBV12-5 and TRBJ1-1; perhaps TRBD1 as D (5 bases). Germline values: CDR1 LGHNT, CDR2 FRNRAP. Deletions cut 2 bases from V and 4 bases from J, with 14 bases between. The CDR3 totals 15 residues. CDR3 loop: CASGLKGPGFTEAFF. CDR3 DNA sequence: TGTGCTAGTGGTTTGAAGGGGCCGGGATTCACTGAAGCTTTCTTT.

This clonotype has a single count. V gene TRBV15 combines with J gene TRBJ1-1; D is uncertain. The CDR3 covers 15 residues. Between the trimmed V and J ends, which lost 2 bases and 0 bases, there was a span of 10 bases. Germline CDR1 and CDR2: LNHNV and YYDKDF (reference sequence). CDR3 residues: CATSRSRTVNTEAFF. CDR3 bases: TGTGCCACCAGCAGATCTCGGACGGTGAACACTGAAGCTTTCTTT.

V gene TRBV19 combines with J gene TRBJ2-1, with 12 bases lining up with TRBD2. This CDR3 has 17 residues. Losses at the gene ends were 7 bases for V and 7 bases for J; bases not matched to a gene: 14. Per germline, CDR1 LNHDA and CDR2 SQIVND (reference sequence). The CDR3 region has the DNA TGTGCCAGTACCCAATATGGGGGACTAGCGGGCAAGAATGAGCAGTTCTTC. This translates into CASTQYGGLAGKNEQFF.

This chain links TRBV28 with TRBJ2-1; TRBD2 aligns across 11 bases. CDR1 is MDHEN, CDR2 SYDVKM, per germline. The CDR3 length is 16 residues. J gave up 2 bases and V 5 bases, and 5 bases lay outside the gene matches. The CDR3 loop is CASSGHSGRAYNEQFF. CDR3 sequence (DNA): TGTGCCAGCAGTGGTCATAGCGGGAGGGCCTACAATGAGCAGTTCTTC. The whole variable domain, remainder taken from reference TRBV28 and TRBJ2-1, is DVKVTQSSRYLVKRTGEKVFLECVQDMDHENMFWYRQDPGLGLRLIYFSYDVKMKEKGDIPEGYSVSREKKERFSLILESASTNQTSMYLCASSGHSGRAYNEQFFGPGTRLTVL.

The rearrangement links TRBV28 to TRBJ1-2; 11 bases agree with TRBD1. The CDR3 totals 15 residues. Germline V gene data show CDR1 as MDHEN and CDR2 as SYDVKM. J gave up 4 bases and V 6 bases, and 7 bases lay outside the gene matches. CDR3 loop: CASRTGQGAGYGYTF. CDR3 sequence (DNA): TGTGCCAGCAGGACCGGACAGGGGGCCGGCTATGGCTACACCTTC.

This chain links TRBV6-2 or TRBV6-3 with TRBJ1-2; a weak D match, TRBD1 (6 bases). Trimming shortened V by 6 bases and J by 6 bases, and 11 bases separated the two germline ends. The CDR3 sequence is 12 residues long. Germline assignment: CDR1 MNHEY and CDR2 SVGEGT. This CDR3 reads CASRDSSDGYTF. As DNA, the CDR3 is TGTGCCAGCAGGGACAGTTCAGATGGCTACACCTTC.

J is TRBJ2-7 and V is TRBV9, with 7 bases lining up with TRBD2. The CDR3 spans 12 residues. With 4 bases clipped from V and 6 bases from J, the junction kept 4 bases outside the gene matches. The V gene's germline CDR1 is SGDLS and CDR2 YYNGEE. As DNA, the CDR3 is TGTGCCAGCAGCCACACGGGGGGCGAGCAGTACTTC. This translates into CASSHTGGEQYF.

V is TRBV30 and J is TRBJ1-1; 9 nucleotides agree with TRBD1. Germline V gene sequence: CDR1 GTSNPN, CDR2 SVGIG (reference sequence). V gave up 4 bases and J gave up 5 bases; unmatched junction bases: 8. The CDR3 loop spans 14 amino acids. The CDR3 is CAWIVTGQGTEAFF. CDR3 bases: TGTGCCTGGATTGTGACAGGACAGGGGACTGAAGCTTTCTTT.

This clonotype has a single count. The rearrangement links TRBV30 to TRBJ2-7; D unresolved. V gave up 0 bases and J gave up 6 bases, with 9 bases separating them. This CDR3 is built from 12 residues. CDR1 is GTSNPN and CDR2 is SVGIG in the germline V gene (reference sequence). The CDR3 region has the DNA TGTGCCTGGAGTGTACAGTTCAGCGAGCAGTACTTC. Translation gives CAWSVQFSEQYF.

This clonotype was observed a single time. The chain has TRBV28 and TRBJ1-2; D remains ambiguous. Trimming removed 5 bases at V and 2 bases at J, with 6 bases between. The length of the CDR3 is 12 residues. Looked up from germline, CDR1 is MDHEN and CDR2 is SYDVKM. This CDR3 is CASSGGNYGYTF. The CDR3 nucleotides are TGTGCCAGCAGTGGAGGGAACTATGGCTACACCTTC.

J is TRBJ2-1 and V is TRBV5-1; 7 bases are shared with TRBD2. This CDR3 spans 13 amino acids. Germline V gene sequence: CDR1 SGHRS, CDR2 YFSETQ. Trimming took 4 bases from V and 3 from J; bases not matched to a gene: 1. Written as DNA, the CDR3 is TGCGCCAGCAGCGGGGACTACTACAATGAGCAGTTCTTC. Translated: CASSGDYYNEQFF.

The V gene is TRBV20-1, the J gene TRBJ2-1; D is perhaps TRBD2 (5 bases). Germline V gene sequence: CDR1 DFQATT, CDR2 SNEGSKA (reference sequence). The V end was cut by 3 bases, the J end by 8 bases, with 14 bases between. The CDR3 is 13 amino acids. CDR3 bases: TGCAGTGCTAGGGACCTAGCTCGGGATGAGCAGTTCTTC. Its translation: CSARDLARDEQFF.

This sequence joins TRBV29-1 and TRBJ1-3; D is unresolved. V was cut by 4 bases and J by 4 bases, with 11 bases left in between. Germline CDR1 SQVTM, CDR2 ANQGSEA. The CDR3 is 13 residues long. CDR3 nucleotides: TGCAGCGTTGGGGGTTCAACCGGAAACACCATATATTTT. Translation gives CSVGGSTGNTIYF.

The V and J genes are TRBV24-1 and TRBJ2-5; 8 nucleotides align to TRBD1. Germline V gives CDR1 KGHDR, CDR2 SFDVKD. Trimming removed 4 bases from V and 4 bases from J; junction bases left unmatched: 4. CDR3 length: 14 residues. The CDR3 bases are TGTGCCACCAGTGACCTGGACAGGGTAGAGACCCAGTACTTC. Its protein is CATSDLDRVETQYF.